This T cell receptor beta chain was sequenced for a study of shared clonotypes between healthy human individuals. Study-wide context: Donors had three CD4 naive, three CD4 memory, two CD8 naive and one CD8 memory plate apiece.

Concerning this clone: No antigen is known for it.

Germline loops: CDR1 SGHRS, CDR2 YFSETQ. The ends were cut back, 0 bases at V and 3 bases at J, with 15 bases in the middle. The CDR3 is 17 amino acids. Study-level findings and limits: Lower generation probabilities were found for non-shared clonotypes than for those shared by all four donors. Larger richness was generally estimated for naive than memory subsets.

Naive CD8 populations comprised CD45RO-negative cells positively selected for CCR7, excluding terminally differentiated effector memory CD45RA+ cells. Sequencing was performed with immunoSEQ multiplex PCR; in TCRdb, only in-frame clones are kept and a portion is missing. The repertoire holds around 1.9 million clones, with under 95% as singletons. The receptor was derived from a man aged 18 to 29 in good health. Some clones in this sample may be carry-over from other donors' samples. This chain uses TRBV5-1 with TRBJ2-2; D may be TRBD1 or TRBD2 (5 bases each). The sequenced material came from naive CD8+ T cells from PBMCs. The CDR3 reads CASSLVGASSYTGELFF. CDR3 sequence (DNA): TGCGCCAGCAGCTTGGTCGGGGCCTCCAGCTACACCGGGGAGCTGTTTTTT.